The following is a TCR beta chain sequence with its context. Its antigen is still unknown. Other nucleotide sequences in the sample specify the same CDR3. The PCR ran on 60 Vbeta and 13 Jbeta primers. TCRdb's copy holds only in-frame clones and misses some; the assay was immunoSEQ multiplex PCR. Of fewer than 350,000 clones listed, around 90% were seen once; the top ten hold more than 2%. CDR1 and CDR2 from the germline V gene are SGDLS and YYNGEE. This CDR3 has 15 residues. V lost 4 bases, J lost 4 bases, and 17 bases lay in between. These data belong to a study of cytomegalovirus exposure and HLA in healthy donors. Notes on the study in general: The number of N-insertions in an Asian-associated ancestry cluster was reportedly below the approximately 700-donor mean in a later analysis.

Input material: PBMCs. The gene calls are TRBV9 and TRBJ1-1, with D uncertain. The clonotype was recovered from a woman between 18 and 29 years old in good health and CMV-seronegative. Here the CDR3 reads CASSPRGDVATEAFF. In DNA form, the CDR3 reads TGTGCCAGCAGCCCCCGGGGAGATGTGGCCACTGAAGCTTTCTTT.